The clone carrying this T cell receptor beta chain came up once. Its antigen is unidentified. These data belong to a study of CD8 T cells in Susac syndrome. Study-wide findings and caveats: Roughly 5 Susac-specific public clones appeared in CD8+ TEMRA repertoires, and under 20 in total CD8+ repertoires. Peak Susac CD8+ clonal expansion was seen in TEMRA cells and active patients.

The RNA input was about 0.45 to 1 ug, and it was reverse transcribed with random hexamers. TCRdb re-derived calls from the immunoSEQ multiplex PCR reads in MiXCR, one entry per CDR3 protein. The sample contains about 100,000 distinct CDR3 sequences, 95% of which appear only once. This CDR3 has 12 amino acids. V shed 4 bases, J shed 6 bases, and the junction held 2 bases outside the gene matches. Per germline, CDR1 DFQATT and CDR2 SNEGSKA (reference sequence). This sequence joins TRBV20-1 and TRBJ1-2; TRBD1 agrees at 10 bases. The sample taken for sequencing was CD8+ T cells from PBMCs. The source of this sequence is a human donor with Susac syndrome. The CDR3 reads CSAIGQGDGYTF. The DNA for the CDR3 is TGCAGTGCTATCGGACAGGGGGATGGCTACACCTTC.